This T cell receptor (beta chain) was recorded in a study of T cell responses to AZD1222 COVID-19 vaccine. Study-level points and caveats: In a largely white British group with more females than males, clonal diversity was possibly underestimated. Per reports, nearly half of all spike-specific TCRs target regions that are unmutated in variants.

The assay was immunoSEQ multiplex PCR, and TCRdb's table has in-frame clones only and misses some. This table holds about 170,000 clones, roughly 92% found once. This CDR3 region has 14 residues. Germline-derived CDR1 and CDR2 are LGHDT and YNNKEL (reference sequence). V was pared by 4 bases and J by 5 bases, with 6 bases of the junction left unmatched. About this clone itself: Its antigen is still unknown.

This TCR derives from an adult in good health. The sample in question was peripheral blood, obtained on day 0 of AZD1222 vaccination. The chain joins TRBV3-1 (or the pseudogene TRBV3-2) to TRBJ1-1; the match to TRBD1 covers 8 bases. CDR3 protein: CASSPRGQLTEAFF. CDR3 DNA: TGTGCCAGCAGCCCCAGGGGGCAGCTTACTGAAGCTTTCTTT.